This T cell receptor (beta chain) was captured in a study of blood T cell repertoires in COVID-19. Study overall: Samples taken during acute and convalescent COVID-19 were collected in the United States, Italy and Spain. PBMCs, B-cell-depleted T cells, or T cells were the source of the cDNA or gDNA that made up the material.

Authors' processing steps: Estimates of nucleated cell counts were drawn from the amplification of reference gene primers. Libraries were prepared by immunoSEQ multiplex PCR; TCRdb keeps only in-frame clonotypes and omits some of them. The D gene and trimming were derived from the DNA, and the V and J assignments and clone size from that table. The repertoire has 90,000 or so clones, roughly 89% of them found once; the top ten carry 3% to 4%. From germline, CDR1 is MNHEY and CDR2 SVGAGI. Trimming removed 5 bases from V and 3 bases from J; junction bases left unmatched: 4. The CDR3 covers 14 residues.

The TCR originated in a woman in her 70s with acute or convalescent COVID-19. Sequencing used peripheral blood. V usage is TRBV6-5 and J usage is TRBJ1-5; 7 bases match TRBD1. The CDR3 is CASSRQGTNQPQHF. DNA for the CDR3: TGTGCCAGCAGTCGACAGGGAACCAATCAGCCCCAGCATTTT.